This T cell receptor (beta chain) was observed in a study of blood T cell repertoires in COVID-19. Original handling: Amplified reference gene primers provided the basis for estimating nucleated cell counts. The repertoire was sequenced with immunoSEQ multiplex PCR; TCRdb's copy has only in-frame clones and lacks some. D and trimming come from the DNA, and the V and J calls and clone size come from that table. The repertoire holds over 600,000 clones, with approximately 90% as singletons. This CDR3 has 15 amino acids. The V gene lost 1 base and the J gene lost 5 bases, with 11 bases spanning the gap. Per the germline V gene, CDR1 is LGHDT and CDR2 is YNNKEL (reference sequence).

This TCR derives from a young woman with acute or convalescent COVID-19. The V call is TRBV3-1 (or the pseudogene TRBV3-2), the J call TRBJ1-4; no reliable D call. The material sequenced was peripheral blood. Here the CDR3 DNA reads TGTGCCAGCAGCCAAGGGGCGGCGGGGAATGAAAAACTGTTTTTT. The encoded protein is CASSQGAAGNEKLFF.